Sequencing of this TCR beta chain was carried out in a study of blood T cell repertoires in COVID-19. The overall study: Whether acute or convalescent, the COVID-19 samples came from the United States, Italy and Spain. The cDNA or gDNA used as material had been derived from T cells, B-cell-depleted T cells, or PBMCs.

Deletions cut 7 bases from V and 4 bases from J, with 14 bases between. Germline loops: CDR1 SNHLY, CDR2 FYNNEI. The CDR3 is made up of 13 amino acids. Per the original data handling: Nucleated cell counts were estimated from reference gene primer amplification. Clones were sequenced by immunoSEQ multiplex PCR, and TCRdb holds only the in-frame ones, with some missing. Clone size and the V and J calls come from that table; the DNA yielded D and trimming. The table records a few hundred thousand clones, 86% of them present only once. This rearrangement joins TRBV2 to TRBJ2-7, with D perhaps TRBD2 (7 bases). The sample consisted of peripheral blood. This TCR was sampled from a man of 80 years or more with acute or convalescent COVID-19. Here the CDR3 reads CASKGGVLYEQYF. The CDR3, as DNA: TGTGCCAGCAAGGGGGGGGTTTTGTACGAGCAGTACTTC.